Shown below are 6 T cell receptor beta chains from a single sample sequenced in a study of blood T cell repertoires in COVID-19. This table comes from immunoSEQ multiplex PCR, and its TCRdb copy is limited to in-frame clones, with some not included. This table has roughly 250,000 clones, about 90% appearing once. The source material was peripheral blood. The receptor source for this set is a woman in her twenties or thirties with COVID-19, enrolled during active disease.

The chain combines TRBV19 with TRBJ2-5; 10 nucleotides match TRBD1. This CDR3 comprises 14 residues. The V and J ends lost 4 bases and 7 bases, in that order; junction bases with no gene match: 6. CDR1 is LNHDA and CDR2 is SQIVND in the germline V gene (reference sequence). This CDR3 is CASSTPDRGGTQYF. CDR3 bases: TGTGCCAGTAGTACTCCGGACAGGGGGGGGACCCAGTACTTC.

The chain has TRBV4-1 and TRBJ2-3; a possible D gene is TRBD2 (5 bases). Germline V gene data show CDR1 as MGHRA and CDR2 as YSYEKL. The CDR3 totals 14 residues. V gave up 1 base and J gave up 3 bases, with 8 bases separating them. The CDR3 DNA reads TGCGCCAGCAGCCAAGCCCCGGGGACAGATACGCAGTATTTT. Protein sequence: CASSQAPGTDTQYF.

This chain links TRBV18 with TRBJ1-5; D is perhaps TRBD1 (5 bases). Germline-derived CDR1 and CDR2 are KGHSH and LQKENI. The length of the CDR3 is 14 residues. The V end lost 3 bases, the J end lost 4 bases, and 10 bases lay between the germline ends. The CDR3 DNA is TGTGCCAGCTCACCCCAGGGCCCGAATCAGCCCCAGCATTTT. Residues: CASSPQGPNQPQHF.

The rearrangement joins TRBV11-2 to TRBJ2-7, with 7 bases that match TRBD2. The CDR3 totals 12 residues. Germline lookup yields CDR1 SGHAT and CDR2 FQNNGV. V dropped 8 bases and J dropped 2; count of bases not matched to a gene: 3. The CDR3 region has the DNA TGTGCCAGCTGGGGGGGGGCCTACGAGCAGTACTTC. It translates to CASWGGAYEQYF.

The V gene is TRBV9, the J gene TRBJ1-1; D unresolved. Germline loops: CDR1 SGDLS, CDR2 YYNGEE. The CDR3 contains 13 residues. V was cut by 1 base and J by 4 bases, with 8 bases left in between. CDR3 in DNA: TGTGCCAGCAGCGTATTCCGGGGCACTGAAGCTTTCTTT. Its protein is CASSVFRGTEAFF.

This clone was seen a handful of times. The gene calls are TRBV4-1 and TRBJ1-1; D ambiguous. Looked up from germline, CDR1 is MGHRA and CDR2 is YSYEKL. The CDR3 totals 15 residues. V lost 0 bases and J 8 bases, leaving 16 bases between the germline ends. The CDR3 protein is CASSQDPGSTGEAFF. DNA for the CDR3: TGCGCCAGCAGCCAAGACCCAGGTTCTACGGGGGAAGCTTTCTTT.